This TCR beta chain was sequenced for a study of T cell changes during pregnancy in multiple sclerosis (dated by TCRdb to between 2018 and 2020). The study in broad terms: In women with multiple sclerosis, the researchers looked at how the T cell repertoire shifted as pregnancy progressed.

From V the trimming removes 5 bases and from J it removes 5 bases, while the gene matches leave 7 bases of the junction unaccounted for. The CDR3, cysteine through phenylalanine, is 14 amino acids long. Kept here is only the CDR3 DNA, which spans 42 bases and is read in frame from base 1. Taken from the germline V gene, the CDR1 and CDR2 loops are SQVTM and ANQGSEA. Library preparation used the immunoSEQ multiplex PCR assay. TCRdb took over this immuneACCESS table, retaining in-frame rearrangements with V and J assigned. Such tables are incomplete; in checked studies, under half of the missing clones stem from an unresolved V gene, and the remainder is unexplained. This sample is represented by some 40,000 clones; around nine tenths of them were singletons. The ten biggest clones cover 0.37% of the sample. Of note for this clone: The antigen this receptor binds is unknown. Base-call qualities are not available, and no considerably larger clone is one nucleotide away.

Sequences were derived from CD4+ T cells from peripheral blood mononuclear cells, sampled in the third trimester of pregnancy. This clonotype originated in a female donor in good health, enrolled as a control in a pregnancy study. The chain links TRBV29-1 with TRBJ2-5, with TRBD1 identical over 11 junction bases. CDR3 sequence: CSVSPGTGGETQYF. The DNA is as follows: TGCAGCGTTTCTCCCGGGACAGGGGGTGAGACCCAGTACTTC.